The 19 T cell receptor beta chains below were found in one sample sequenced in a study of blood T cell repertoires in COVID-19. The repertoire was sequenced with immunoSEQ multiplex PCR; TCRdb's copy has only in-frame clones and lacks some. The sample includes 150,000 to 200,000 clones, approximately 80% of them seen just once. The sequenced sample was peripheral blood. Every receptor here comes from a woman of 80 years or more with active or convalescent COVID-19.

CDR3 coding DNA: TGCGCCAGCAGTGAGCCGGGACAGCAAAACATTCAGTACTTC. Its translation is CASSEPGQQNIQYF. The chain employs TRBV10-1 and TRBJ2-4, with 7 bases lining up with TRBD1. CDR1 is WNHNN, CDR2 SYGVQD, per germline (reference sequence). The V gene end was trimmed by 2 bases and the J gene end by 5 bases; junction bases not matched to a gene: 3. This CDR3 has 14 residues.

The J gene is TRBJ2-1, the V gene TRBV9; 10 bases align to TRBD1. The length of the CDR3 is 17 residues. With V trimmed by 2 bases and J by 6 bases, 11 bases remained unmatched. The germline gives CDR1 SGDLS, CDR2 YYNGEE. The CDR3 region is CASSVGPGQGFINEQFF. The DNA of the CDR3 is TGTGCCAGCAGCGTTGGCCCGGGACAGGGGTTTATCAATGAGCAGTTCTTC. Variable domain in full (rest from reference TRBV9 and TRBJ2-1): DSGVTQTPKHLITATGQRVTLRCSPRSGDLSVYWYQQSLDQGLQFLIQYYNGEERAKGNILERFSAQQFPDLHSELNLSSLELGDSALYFCASSVGPGQGFINEQFFGPGTRLTVL.

This clone showed up just a few times. The chain recombines TRBV19 with TRBJ1-5; D remains ambiguous. Germline V gene sequence: CDR1 LNHDA, CDR2 SQIVND (reference sequence). Trimming took 8 bases from V and 0 from J, leaving 14 bases between them. The CDR3 runs 15 residues. The CDR3 sequence: CASASGSYSNQPQHF. The CDR3, as DNA: TGTGCCAGTGCCTCCGGTTCCTATAGCAATCAGCCCCAGCATTTT.

The J gene is TRBJ1-6, the V gene TRBV4-3; the D gene is possibly TRBD1 (6 bases). This CDR3 is 18 amino acids long. From germline, CDR1 is LGHNA and CDR2 YSLEER. V lost 3 bases and J lost 0, with 15 bases in between. The CDR3 bases are TGCGCCAGCAGCCACGACAATACAGGGAGCTCCTATAATTCACCCCTCCACTTT. It is translated as CASSHDNTGSSYNSPLHF.

This rearrangement joins TRBV27 to TRBJ1-1, with 8 bases matching TRBD1. V was clipped by 3 bases and J by 8 bases; unmatched bases: 5. CDR1 is MNHEY, CDR2 SMNVEV, per germline (reference sequence). This CDR3 is 13 amino acids long. CDR3 DNA sequence: TGTGCCAGCAGTTTTGCTCAGGGGGCCGAAGCTTTCTTT. It encodes CASSFAQGAEAFF.

The chain has TRBV6-5 and TRBJ2-4, with D perhaps TRBD2 (6 bases). V lost 7 bases, J lost 5 bases, and 15 bases lay in between. The CDR3 sequence is 14 residues long. Per the germline V gene, CDR1 is MNHEY and CDR2 is SVGAGI. In DNA, the CDR3 is TGTGCCAGCAACCTGGGCCCGGGGGAAAACATTCAGTACTTC. This translates into CASNLGPGENIQYF.

This rearrangement joins TRBV9 to TRBJ2-1; tentatively, D is TRBD2 (6 bases). V was trimmed by 2 bases and J by 8 bases, leaving 11 bases between them. This CDR3 comprises 13 residues. Germline V lookup: CDR1 SGDLS, CDR2 YYNGEE. This CDR3 reads CASSVGGAYEQFF. CDR3 sequence (DNA): TGTGCCAGCAGCGTCGGGGGAGCCTATGAGCAGTTCTTC.

The V gene is TRBV20-1, the J gene TRBJ1-2, with 12 nucleotides matching TRBD1. The CDR3 covers 11 residues. Unmatched junction bases numbered 1, after V lost 6 bases and J lost 8 bases. Germline V gives CDR1 DFQATT, CDR2 SNEGSKA (reference sequence). The CDR3 sequence: CSAGTGGGYTF. In DNA, the CDR3 is TGCAGTGCAGGGACAGGGGGCGGCTACACCTTC.

This clone was detected once. The J gene is TRBJ2-7, the V gene TRBV7-2; 7 bases match TRBD1. The ends lost 5 bases at V and 2 bases at J; junction bases unmatched: 6. Germline CDR1 SGHTA, CDR2 FQGNSA. The CDR3 is 14 amino acids. CDR3 nucleotides: TGTGCCAGCAGCGCCGGGACAGCTCCCTACGAGCAGTACTTC. Translated, it gives CASSAGTAPYEQYF. Complete variable domain (other parts from reference TRBV7-2 and TRBJ2-7): GAGVSQSPSNKVTEKGKDVELRCDPISGHTALYWYRQSLGQGLEFLIYFQGNSAPDKSGLPSDRFSAERTGGSVSTLTIQRTQQEDSAVYLCASSAGTAPYEQYFGPGTRLTVT.

Only a few counts were recorded for this clone. The chain joins TRBV3-1 (or the pseudogene TRBV3-2) to TRBJ2-7; 8 positions match TRBD1. Unmatched junction bases numbered 8, after V lost 4 bases and J lost 9 bases. The CDR3 totals 13 residues. In germline, CDR1 is LGHDT, CDR2 YNNKEL (reference sequence). CDR3 DNA: TGTGCCAGCAGCCCCTCAGGACAGGGCGGGCAGTACTTC. Amino acid sequence: CASSPSGQGGQYF.

The gene calls are TRBV18 and TRBJ1-4; TRBD1 matches 8 bases. Trimming took 3 bases from V and 7 from J; bases not matched to a gene: 7. The CDR3 covers 15 residues. Germline V gene data show CDR1 as KGHSH and CDR2 as LQKENI. CDR3 loop: CASSPGDRRVEKLFF. The CDR3 DNA reads as TGTGCCAGCTCACCCGGGGACAGGAGGGTTGAAAAACTGTTTTTT.

CDR3 nucleotide sequence: TGCGCCAGCAGCCATCTAAAGATGGGGGCAGAGACCCAGTACTTC. Translating gives CASSHLKMGAETQYF. The rearrangement joins TRBV4-1 to TRBJ2-5, with D possibly being TRBD1 (6 bases). The CDR3 contains 15 residues. Trimming removed 3 bases at V and 4 bases at J, with 15 bases between. Germline V gives CDR1 MGHRA, CDR2 YSYEKL.

The V and J genes are TRBV29-1 and TRBJ1-3; 8 positions agree with TRBD1. The junction had 8 bases not matched to a gene; V was cut back by 7 bases and J by 0 bases. Germline lookup yields CDR1 SQVTM and CDR2 ANQGSEA. The CDR3 has 15 residues. The CDR3 here is CSGRTGTNSGNTIYF. As DNA, the CDR3 is TGCAGCGGGCGGACAGGGACCAACTCTGGAAACACCATATATTTT.

The chain combines TRBV7-2 with TRBJ2-3, with 9 bases fitting TRBD2. The germline CDR1 and CDR2 sequences are SGHTA and FQGNSA. The V and J ends lost 5 bases and 2 bases, in that order; junction bases with no gene match: 5. The CDR3 totals 15 residues. CDR3 sequence: CASSRSGGSTDTQYF. For the CDR3, the DNA is TGTGCCAGCAGCCGTAGCGGGGGATCCACAGATACGCAGTATTTT.

This sequence joins TRBV6-1 and TRBJ2-3; possibly TRBD1 for D (6 bases). The germline V gene encodes CDR1 MNHNS and CDR2 SASEGT. The V end lost 3 bases, the J end lost 2 bases, and 9 bases lay between the germline ends. The CDR3 loop spans 14 amino acids. CDR3 bases: TGTGCCAGCAGTGACACAGGGCTCACAGATACGCAGTATTTT. Residues: CASSDTGLTDTQYF.

V is TRBV30 and J is TRBJ1-2, with D uncertain. The CDR3 covers 11 residues. The V gene's germline CDR1 is GTSNPN and CDR2 SVGIG (reference sequence). Trimming removed 1 base from V and 10 bases from J, with 10 bases in between. The CDR3 is CAWSDWRYYTF. The CDR3 DNA sequence: TGTGCCTGGAGTGATTGGCGGTACTACACCTTC. Complete variable domain (other parts from reference TRBV30 and TRBJ1-2): SQTIHQWPATLVQPVGSPLSLECTVEGTSNPNLYWYRQAAGRGLQLLFYSVGIGQISSEVPQNLSASRPQDRQFILSSKKLLLSDSGFYLCAWSDWRYYTFGSGTRLTVV.

Written as DNA, the CDR3 is TGTGCCAGCAGCCCGGAGGGCAGCAAAAATGAAAAACTGTTTTTT. Its protein is CASSPEGSKNEKLFF. The rearrangement links TRBV7-9 to TRBJ1-4, with D unclear. The CDR3 consists of 15 residues. CDR1 SEHNR and CDR2 FQNEAQ come from the germline V gene (reference sequence). The V end lost 5 bases, the J end lost 5 bases, and 15 bases lay between the germline ends.

The chain combines TRBV30 with TRBJ1-5; a weak D match, TRBD1 (5 bases). This CDR3 has 15 amino acids. The germline V and J ends were trimmed by 2 bases and 6 bases, with 17 bases remaining between them. Germline loops: CDR1 GTSNPN, CDR2 SVGIG (reference sequence). The CDR3 here is CAWSYPSTAGQPQHF. The CDR3 nucleotides read TGTGCCTGGAGTTACCCGTCGACAGCCGGTCAGCCCCAGCATTTT. The full variable domain, its missing parts supplied by reference TRBV30 and TRBJ1-5, is SQTIHQWPATLVQPVGSPLSLECTVEGTSNPNLYWYRQAAGRGLQLLFYSVGIGQISSEVPQNLSASRPQDRQFILSSKKLLLSDSGFYLCAWSYPSTAGQPQHFGDGTRLSIL.

Only one count was recorded for this clone. The rearrangement uses TRBV9 and TRBJ2-7; 10 positions agree with TRBD1. J was trimmed by 5 bases and V by 3 bases; bases with no gene match: 5. There are 14 residues in the CDR3. Germline CDR1 and CDR2: SGDLS and YYNGEE. This CDR3 is CASSARQGAHEQYF. The CDR3 DNA sequence: TGTGCCAGCAGCGCCCGACAGGGGGCCCACGAGCAGTACTTC.